The 20 T cell receptor beta chains in this list originate from one sample, sequenced in a study of T cell changes during pregnancy in multiple sclerosis. Method: immunoSEQ multiplex PCR; TCRdb's copy keeps in-frame clones and lacks some. The sample records around 100,000 clones, approximately 89% being singletons. This specimen was peripheral blood, taken after pregnancy. The receptors stem from a female donor with multiple sclerosis, enrolled in a pregnancy study.

V and J are TRBV5-6 and TRBJ2-2; maybe TRBD1 (7 bases). V was trimmed by 4 bases and J by 1 base, leaving 14 bases between them. CDR3 length: 16 residues. The germline gives CDR1 SGHDT, CDR2 YYEEEE. The CDR3 here is CASSQGGPLNTGELFF. As DNA, the CDR3 is TGTGCCAGCAGCCAGGGGGGCCCTTTGAACACCGGGGAGCTGTTTTTT.

The chain carries TRBV6-6 and TRBJ2-7, with D possibly being TRBD1 (6 bases). Trimming removed 5 bases from V and 4 bases from J, with 12 bases in between. CDR1 and CDR2 from the germline V gene are MNHNY and SVGAGI (reference sequence). The CDR3 runs 13 residues. The CDR3 loop is CASSHRVWYEQYF. The CDR3 DNA reads as TGTGCCAGCAGTCACAGGGTGTGGTACGAGCAGTACTTC.

The chain joins TRBV6-1 to TRBJ1-5; 7 positions match TRBD1. Germline V gene lookup returns CDR1 MNHNS and CDR2 SASEGT. J lost 1 base, V lost 8 bases, and 2 bases had no gene match. The CDR3 totals 13 residues. The CDR3 bases are TGTGCCAGCGTACAGGGGAGCAATCAGCCCCAGCATTTT. Protein product: CASVQGSNQPQHF.

This sequence joins TRBV25-1 and TRBJ2-3; D is possibly TRBD1 (5 bases). Germline loops: CDR1 MGHDK, CDR2 SYGVNS. Trimming took 8 bases from V and 0 from J, leaving 15 bases between them. The CDR3 has 15 residues. CDR3 region: CASGPRGASTDTQYF. The CDR3 nucleotides read TGTGCCAGCGGACCGCGTGGGGCTAGCACAGATACGCAGTATTTT.

The chain combines TRBV5-5 with TRBJ1-5; TRBD1 might be the D (5 bases). V dropped 0 bases and J dropped 6 bases, with 10 bases sitting between them. This CDR3 is 14 amino acids long. Germline CDR1 is SGHKS and CDR2 is YYEKEE (reference sequence). CDR3 region: CASSLDQGVQPQHF. CDR3 nucleotide sequence: TGTGCCAGCAGCTTGGATCAGGGTGTTCAGCCCCAGCATTTT. Supplemented by reference TRBV5-5 and TRBJ1-5, the full variable domain reads DAGVTQSPTHLIKTRGQQVTLRCSPISGHKSVSWYQQVLGQGPQFIFQYYEKEERGRGNFPDRFSARQFPNYSSELNVNALLLGDSALYLCASSLDQGVQPQHFGDGTRLSIL.

The chain has TRBV10-3 and TRBJ2-2; D is unclear. The CDR3 has 16 amino acids. CDR1 is ENHRY, CDR2 SYGVKD, per germline. V was pared by 0 bases and J by 1 base, with 9 bases between. CDR3 in amino acids: CAISESGPLNTGELFF. The CDR3 DNA sequence: TGTGCCATCAGTGAGTCGGGCCCATTGAACACCGGGGAGCTGTTTTTT.

V usage is TRBV28 and J usage is TRBJ1-4; 7 bases match TRBD1. V lost 3 bases and J lost 3; bases outside the gene matches: 16. The CDR3 length is 19 residues. In germline, CDR1 is MDHEN, CDR2 SYDVKM. This CDR3 is CASSFMTGQGVGANEKLFF. The CDR3 region has the DNA TGTGCCAGCAGTTTCATGACAGGGCAAGGGGTAGGGGCTAATGAAAAACTGTTTTTT.

The chain recombines TRBV7-3 with TRBJ2-2; 12 nucleotides agree with TRBD2. J gave up 3 bases and V 5 bases, and 7 bases lay outside the gene matches. The CDR3 sequence is 17 residues long. Germline CDR1 reads SGHTA; CDR2 reads FQGTGA. This CDR3 is CASSLAGGPLDTGELFF. In DNA form, the CDR3 reads TGTGCCAGCAGCCTAGCGGGGGGGCCGCTCGACACCGGGGAGCTGTTTTTT. Full variable domain (rest looked up from reference TRBV7-3 and TRBJ2-2): GAGVSQTPSNKVTEKGKYVELRCDPISGHTALYWYRQSLGQGPEFLIYFQGTGAADDSGLPNDRFFAVRPEGSVSTLKIQRTERGDSAVYLCASSLAGGPLDTGELFFGEGSRLTVL.

This clone was seen only once. The chain is built from TRBV21-1 and TRBJ2-7; the table assigns TRBD1, which was not confirmed against the DNA. TRBV21-1 is an annotated pseudogene. This CDR3 comprises 17 residues. CDR3 sequence: CASSLVRTGGISYEQYF. DNA of the CDR3: TGTGCCAGCAGCTTGGTCCGTACAGGGGGTATTTCCTACGAGCAGTACTTC.

This clone was observed a handful of times. The chain employs TRBV19 and TRBJ1-1; tentatively, D is TRBD1 (5 bases). This CDR3 has 13 amino acids. V lost 3 bases, J lost 6 bases, and 11 bases lay in between. CDR1 and CDR2 from the germline V gene are LNHDA and SQIVND (reference sequence). The CDR3, as DNA: TGTGCCAGTAGTATTGGAGGAGGGGCTGAAGCTTTCTTT. Amino acids: CASSIGGGAEAFF.

The gene calls are TRBV30 and TRBJ2-7; D might be TRBD2 (6 bases). Germline V lookup: CDR1 GTSNPN, CDR2 SVGIG (reference sequence). V was trimmed by 0 bases and J by 11 bases, leaving 14 bases between them. This CDR3 spans 12 amino acids. In nucleotides, the CDR3 is TGTGCCTGGAGTGTAGGAGGGGCTGAAAAGTACTTC. Encoded protein: CAWSVGGAEKYF.

V and J are TRBV6-1 and TRBJ1-2, with D possibly matching TRBD1 (6 bases). V was pared by 2 bases and J by 0 bases, with 16 bases between. CDR3 length: 17 residues. Germline CDR1 and CDR2: MNHNS and SASEGT. CDR3 DNA: TGTGCCAGCAGTGAAATGGGACATATCCCAGCTAACTATGGCTACACCTTC. It yields the protein CASSEMGHIPANYGYTF.

V usage is TRBV15 and J usage is TRBJ1-5, with D unclear. Germline values: CDR1 LNHNV, CDR2 YYDKDF (reference sequence). The CDR3 has 14 residues. Trimming took 3 bases from V and 5 from J, leaving 11 bases between them. In DNA form, the CDR3 reads TGTGCCACCAGCAGTCTGGAGGTTGATCAGCCCCAGCATTTT. Protein product: CATSSLEVDQPQHF.

V is TRBV19 and J is TRBJ2-7, with D tentatively TRBD1 (6 bases). In germline, CDR1 is LNHDA, CDR2 SQIVND (reference sequence). This CDR3 contains 11 residues. V lost 10 bases and J 2 bases, leaving 9 bases between the germline ends. This CDR3 is CATQGTYEQYF. Here the CDR3 DNA reads TGTGCCACGCAGGGGACCTACGAGCAGTACTTC.

The chain combines TRBV7-9 with TRBJ2-4; TRBD1 agrees at 7 bases. The V gene end was trimmed by 5 bases and the J gene end by 9 bases; junction bases not matched to a gene: 16. This CDR3 is 16 amino acids long. Germline V gene sequence: CDR1 SEHNR, CDR2 FQNEAQ (reference sequence). CDR3 in amino acids: CASSPTLRGPDSIQYF. The CDR3 coding sequence is TGTGCCAGCAGCCCAACCTTGAGGGGGCCCGATTCCATTCAGTACTTC.

This clone was observed once. The rearrangement links TRBV9 to TRBJ2-1, with D possibly TRBD1 on 6 matching bases. Germline V gives CDR1 SGDLS, CDR2 YYNGEE. This CDR3 comprises 14 residues. Trimming took 0 bases from V and 5 from J, leaving 9 bases between them. The CDR3 region has the DNA TGTGCCAGCAGCGTAGCTACAGGGCACAATGAGCAGTTCTTC. This encodes CASSVATGHNEQFF.

V is TRBV7-9 and J is TRBJ2-2, with 12 bases matching TRBD2. Trimming cost V 3 bases and J 4 bases; bases outside gene matches: 3. The CDR3 is 16 residues long. CDR1 SEHNR and CDR2 FQNEAQ come from the germline V gene (reference sequence). This CDR3 reads CASSFSSGGATGELFF. As DNA, the CDR3 is TGTGCCAGCAGCTTTTCTAGCGGGGGGGCCACCGGGGAGCTGTTTTTT. The entire variable domain, with the rest obtained from reference TRBV7-9 and TRBJ2-2, is as follows: DTGVSQNPRHKITKRGQNVTFRCDPISEHNRLYWYRQTLGQGPEFLTYFQNEAQLEKSRLLSDRFSAERPKGSFSTLEIQRTEQGDSAMYLCASSFSSGGATGELFFGEGSRLTVL.

This sequence joins TRBV6-5 and TRBJ2-7, with 12 bases that match TRBD1. Looked up from germline, CDR1 is MNHEY and CDR2 is SVGAGI. Trimming took 6 bases from V and 4 from J; bases not matched to a gene: 7. This CDR3 has 15 amino acids. In nucleotides, the CDR3 is TGTGCCAGCAGCGCCCGGGACAGGGGGCTTTACGAGCAGTACTTC. This codes for CASSARDRGLYEQYF.

The chain joins TRBV4-1 to TRBJ1-2, with 12 nucleotides matching TRBD1. The CDR3 covers 15 residues. V shed 6 bases and J 6 bases; nucleotides not matched to a gene: 8. Germline-derived CDR1 and CDR2 are MGHRA and YSYEKL. CDR3 in amino acids: CASRQPGQGAHGYTF. CDR3 nucleotide sequence: TGCGCCAGCAGGCAACCGGGACAGGGGGCTCATGGCTACACCTTC.

The rearrangement uses TRBV2 and TRBJ1-1, with a tentative D call TRBD1 (6 bases). The CDR3 extends over 13 amino acids. Trimming pared 6 bases from V and 1 base from J, leaving 9 bases between. From germline, CDR1 is SNHLY and CDR2 FYNNEI. CDR3 region: CASRPQGNTEAFF. DNA of the CDR3: TGTGCCAGCAGGCCACAGGGGAACACTGAAGCTTTCTTT. The full variable domain, completed using reference TRBV2 and TRBJ1-1, is EPEVTQTPSHQVTQMGQEVILRCVPISNHLYFYWYRQILGQKVEFLVSFYNNEISEKSEIFDDQFSVERPDGSNFTLKIRSTKLEDSAMYFCASRPQGNTEAFFGQGTRLTVV.